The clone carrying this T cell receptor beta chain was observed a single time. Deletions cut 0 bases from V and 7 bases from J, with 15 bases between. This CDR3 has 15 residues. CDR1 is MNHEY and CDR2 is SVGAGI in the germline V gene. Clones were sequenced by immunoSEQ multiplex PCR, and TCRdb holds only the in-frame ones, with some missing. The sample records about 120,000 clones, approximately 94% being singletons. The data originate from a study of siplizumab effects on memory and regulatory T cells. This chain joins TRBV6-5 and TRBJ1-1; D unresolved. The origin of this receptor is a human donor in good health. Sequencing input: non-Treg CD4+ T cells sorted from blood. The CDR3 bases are TGTGCCAGCAGTTACTCTTCTGTCATTCGTCATGAAGCTTTCTTT. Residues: CASSYSSVIRHEAFF.